This entry is about one TCR beta chain. Its recognized antigen is unknown. No per-base quality is available; no much larger clone lies one base away. Donors were 39 systemically healthy Caucasian individuals from Russia aged roughly 6 to 90 years. Each donor gave ten milliliters of peripheral blood, collected into EDTA-treated Vacutainer tubes. Ficoll-Paque density-gradient centrifugation was used to isolate PBMCs, with at least 7 million obtained per sample. Total RNA was extracted from PBMCs with Trizol reagent, with at least 5 micrograms obtained per sample. Naive CD45RAhigh/CD27high T cell percentages were measured by flow cytometry on a PBMC aliquot from every donor. The CDR1 and CDR2 encoded by the germline V gene (reference sequence) are LNHNV and YYDKDF. At the junction V is shortened by 3 bases and J by 5 bases; bases outside the gene matches: 10. The CDR3 runs 17 amino acids, cysteine and phenylalanine included. Only the CDR3 portion is preserved as DNA: 51 bases, with reading frame beginning at the first base.

The receptor library was made with 5' RACE. The sample was run on an Illumina HiSeq 2500. A second PCR of about 6 to 12 cycles was performed with a sample-barcoded 5' primer and a J-beta primer mix. A unique molecular identifier was introduced onto each TCR beta cDNA molecule by a template-switch 5' adaptor carrying 12 random nucleotides. At least 3 million CDR3-containing paired-end reads were obtained from each sample. First-strand cDNA synthesis was performed from all RNA using the Mint cDNA synthesis kit, with priming by a TRBC-specific oligonucleotide. All cDNA was treated with uracil-DNA glycosylase and then went through a first 18-cycle PCR with the universal primers M1SS and BC2_uni_R. On the study's bioinformatics: For normalization, 1 million high-quality reads, each with a distinct molecular identifier, were randomly selected from each sample. Instead of being binned into consensus sequences, reads with shared molecular identifiers were discarded. MiTCR, set to a Q25 quality threshold and the strictest error-elimination algorithm, was used for CDR3 identification, clonotype clustering and error correction. Lower-bound total TCR beta diversity was estimated with a nonparametric unseen species model using Euler transformation. The raw public reads went through TCRdb reprocessing: fastp at Q25, MiXCR clone calling, in-frame beta chains kept. Each entry is one CDR3 protein sequence, shown with its most common DNA and genes. These V and J calls derive from TCRdb rather than the authors' analysis. The sample contains over a million distinct CDR3 sequences, approximately 43% of them found a single time. Around 4% of the sample rests with the top ten.

The data belong to a study of blood T cells in healthy people across ages (dated by TCRdb to between 2014 and 2017). About the investigation overall: In model experiments, roughly one uniquely barcoded TCR beta cDNA molecule per two T cells was captured by template switching. The donors were split into four age groups: young (average 16 years), middle-aged (about 40), aged (roughly 60) and long-lived (approximately 80). Using the same blood draw, the study looked at two additional independent replicas of 1 million unique cDNA reads for two donors, one aged 18 to 29 and the other aged 80 or older. To avoid experimental bias, donors of different ages were distributed randomly across sequencing lanes. The study measured age-related changes in TCR beta repertoire diversity using deep sequencing normalized with unique cDNA molecular identifiers.

General findings and caveats noted by the study authors: The percentage of naive T cells measured by flow cytometry correlated strongly with observed TCR beta diversity. Compared with the aged group, more naive CD4+ T cells, fewer expanded clones and increased TCR diversity were shown by the long-lived group, suggesting age selection. Total diversity estimates from one million sequenced T cells were considered lower bounds and underestimates. Conclusive comparison of naive and antigen-experienced compartments was prevented by the profiling of bulk unsorted PBMCs. Because donor CMV infection status was unknown, age-related changes in expanded clonotypes were potentially confounded. Observed TCR beta diversity per million T cells fell roughly linearly with age, and a significant reduction was already apparent by age about 43.

The specimen sequenced was blood. The sequence was obtained from a young woman in good health. Rearrangement joined TRBV15 to TRBJ2-1; TRBD1 fits 10 bases in the junction. The DNA sequence reads TGTGCCACCAGCAGTTGGACAGGGGGTCTTCGTGACAATGAGCAGTTCTTC. This codes for CATSSWTGGLRDNEQFF.